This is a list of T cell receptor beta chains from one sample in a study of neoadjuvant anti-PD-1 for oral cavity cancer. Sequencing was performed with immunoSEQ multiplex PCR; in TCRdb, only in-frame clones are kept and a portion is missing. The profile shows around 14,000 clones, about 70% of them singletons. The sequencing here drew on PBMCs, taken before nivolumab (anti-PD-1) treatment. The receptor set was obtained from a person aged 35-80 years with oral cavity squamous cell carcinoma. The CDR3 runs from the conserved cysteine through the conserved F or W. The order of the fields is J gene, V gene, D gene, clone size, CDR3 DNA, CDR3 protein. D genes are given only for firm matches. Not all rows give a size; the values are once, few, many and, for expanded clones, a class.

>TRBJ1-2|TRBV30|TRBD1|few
TGTGCCTGGAGTGTACTGGCGTCGGGGACAGGGAATGGCTACACCTTC
CAWSVLASGTGNGYTF
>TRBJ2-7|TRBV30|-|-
TGTGCCTGGAGTGGGGATGCCTACGAGCAGTACTTC
CAWSGDAYEQYF
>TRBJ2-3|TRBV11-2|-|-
TGTGCCAGCAGCTTACGTTACGTCGTAGATACGCAGTATTTT
CASSLRYVVDTQYF
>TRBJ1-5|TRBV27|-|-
TGTGCCAGCGCCCCCGGGGACAACCGGGGCGATCAGCCCCAGCATTTT
CASAPGDNRGDQPQHF
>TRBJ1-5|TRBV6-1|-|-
TGTGCCGGCGCTCGTGACCGGGACAGCAATCAGCCCCAGCATTTT
CAGARDRDSNQPQHF
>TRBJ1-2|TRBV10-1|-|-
TGCGCCAGCAGTGCCAATTCCGGACAAGGCTACACCTTC
CASSANSGQGYTF
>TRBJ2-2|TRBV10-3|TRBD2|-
TGTGCCATCAGTGCTAGCGGGAGTGGTGCCGGGGAGCTGTTTTTT
CAISASGSGAGELFF
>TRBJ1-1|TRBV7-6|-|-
TGTGCCAGCAGCTTATCCGCAGGGCAAACCGAAGCTTTCTTT
CASSLSAGQTEAFF
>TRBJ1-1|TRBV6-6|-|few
TGTGCCAGCAATGTCCCTCAGAGGTACACTGAAGCTTTCTTT
CASNVPQRYTEAFF
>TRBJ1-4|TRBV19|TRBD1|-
TGTGCCAGTAGTTCCCGGGATGGACAGGCCTTTGAAAAACTGTTTTTT
CASSSRDGQAFEKLFF
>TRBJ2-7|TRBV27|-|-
TGTGCCAGCAGTACTACCTATCCCCCTCTCGAGCAGTACTTC
CASSTTYPPLEQYF
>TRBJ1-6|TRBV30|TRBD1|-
TGTGCCGGGACGGGACAGGGGAATTCACCCCTCCACTTT
CAGTGQGNSPLHF
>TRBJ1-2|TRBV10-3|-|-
TGTGCCATCAGTGAAGGGGCCCCCTTCTATGGCTACACCTTC
CAISEGAPFYGYTF
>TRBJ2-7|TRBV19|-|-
TGTGCCAGTAGTATGTTGACACCTCCCTACGAGCAGTACTTC
CASSMLTPPYEQYF
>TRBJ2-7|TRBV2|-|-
TGTGCCAGCACCTTTTATCGAGGAGGCAGGGAAGGGTACTACGAGCAGTACTTC
CASTFYRGGREGYYEQYF
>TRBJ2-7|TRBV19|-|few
TGTGCCAGTAGTTCCATCTACGAGCAGTACTTC
CASSSIYEQYF
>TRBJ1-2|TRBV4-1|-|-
TGCGCCAGCAGCCAAGGAGGGGGGGTAAACTATGGCTACACCTTC
CASSQGGGVNYGYTF
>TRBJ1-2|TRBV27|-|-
TGTGCCAGCAGTCCTTACGCCTGGACAAGAATTTTACATGGCTACACCTTC
CASSPYAWTRILHGYTF
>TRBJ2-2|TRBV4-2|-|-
TGTGCCAGCAGCCAAGACCCCCGGGGGGCCGTCACCGGGGAGCTGTTTTTT
CASSQDPRGAVTGELFF
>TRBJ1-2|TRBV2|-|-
TGTGCCAGCAGTGAGGCGGGGCTGAGCTATGGCTACACCTTC
CASSEAGLSYGYTF
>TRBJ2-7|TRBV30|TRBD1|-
TGTGCCTGGAGCCCGCATTACTTTAGGACAGGGTGGAGCGAGCAGTACTTC
CAWSPHYFRTGWSEQYF
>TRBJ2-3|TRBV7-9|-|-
TGTGCCAGCAGCTCCCGGGACGGTGCGTATTTT
CASSSRDGAYF
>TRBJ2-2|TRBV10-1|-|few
TGCGCCAGCAGTGAGTACAAGAACACCGGGGAGCTGTTTTTT
CASSEYKNTGELFF
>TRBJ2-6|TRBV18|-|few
TGTGCCAGCTCCCCCCGGTCTGGGGCCAACGTCCTGACTTTC
CASSPRSGANVLTF
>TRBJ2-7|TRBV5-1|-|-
TGCGCCAGCAGCTTCGGCCGAGGGGAGCAGTACTTC
CASSFGRGEQYF
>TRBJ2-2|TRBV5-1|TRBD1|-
TGCGCCAGCAGTATTACAGGGGTGAACACCGGGGAGCTGTTTTTT
CASSITGVNTGELFF
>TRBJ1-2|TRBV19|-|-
TGTGCCAGTGCCATACGGGGATCCAGTAACTATGGCTACACCTTC
CASAIRGSSNYGYTF
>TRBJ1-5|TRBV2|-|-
TGTGCCAGCAGTGAACTCTTGGGCCTTAGCAATCAGCCCCAGCATTTT
CASSELLGLSNQPQHF